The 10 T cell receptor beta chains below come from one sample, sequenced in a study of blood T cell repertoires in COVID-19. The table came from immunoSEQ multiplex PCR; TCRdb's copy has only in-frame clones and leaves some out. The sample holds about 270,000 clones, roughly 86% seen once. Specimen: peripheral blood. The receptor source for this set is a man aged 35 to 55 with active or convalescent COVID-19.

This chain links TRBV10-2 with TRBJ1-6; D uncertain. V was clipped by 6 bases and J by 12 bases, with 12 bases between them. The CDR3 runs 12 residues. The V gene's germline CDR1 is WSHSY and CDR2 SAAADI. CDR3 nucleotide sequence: TGCGCCAGCAGACCCCCGAGAGGACCCCTCCACTTT. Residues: CASRPPRGPLHF.

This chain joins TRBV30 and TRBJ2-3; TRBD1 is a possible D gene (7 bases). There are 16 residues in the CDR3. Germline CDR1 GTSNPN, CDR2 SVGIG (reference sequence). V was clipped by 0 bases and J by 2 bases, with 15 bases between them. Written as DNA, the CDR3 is TGTGCCTGGAGTGTACGGGGGACAGACTTCACAGATACGCAGTATTTT. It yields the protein CAWSVRGTDFTDTQYF.

The CDR3 region has the DNA TGTGCCAGTAGTATCGGGACAGGGAGCTCCTATAATTCACCCCTCCACTTT. This sequence encodes CASSIGTGSSYNSPLHF. V is TRBV19 and J is TRBJ1-6; TRBD1 matches 9 bases. The CDR3 runs to 17 residues. Germline CDR1 LNHDA, CDR2 SQIVND (reference sequence). Trimming at V came to 3 bases and at J to 0 bases, leaving 3 bases not matched to a gene. Supplemented by reference TRBV19 and TRBJ1-6, the full variable domain reads DGGITQSPKYLFRKEGQNVTLSCEQNLNHDAMYWYRQDPGQGLRLIYYSQIVNDFQKGDIAEGYSVSREKKESFPLTVTSAQKNPTAFYLCASSIGTGSSYNSPLHFGNGTRLTVT.

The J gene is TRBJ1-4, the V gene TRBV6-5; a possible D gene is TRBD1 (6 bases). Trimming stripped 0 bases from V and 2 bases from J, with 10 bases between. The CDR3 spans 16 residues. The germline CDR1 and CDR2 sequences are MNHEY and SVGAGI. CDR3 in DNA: TGTGCCAGCAGTTACTCGGGGGCTTTGACTAATGAAAAACTGTTTTTT. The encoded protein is CASSYSGALTNEKLFF.

For the CDR3, the DNA is TGTGCCAGCAGGCCGACAGGAGTTGATGGCTACACCTTC. Protein sequence: CASRPTGVDGYTF. This chain connects TRBV5-4 to TRBJ1-2; tentatively, D is TRBD1 (6 bases). V shed 5 bases and J shed 6 bases, with 14 bases lying between them. The germline gives CDR1 SGHNT, CDR2 YYREEE (reference sequence). This CDR3 region has 13 residues.

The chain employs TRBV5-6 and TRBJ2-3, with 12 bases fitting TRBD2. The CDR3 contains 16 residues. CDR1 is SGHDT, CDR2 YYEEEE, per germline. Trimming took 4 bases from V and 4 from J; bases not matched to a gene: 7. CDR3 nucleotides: TGTGCCAGCAGCCGGTACCTAGCGGGAGGGCCAGATACGCAGTATTTT. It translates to CASSRYLAGGPDTQYF.

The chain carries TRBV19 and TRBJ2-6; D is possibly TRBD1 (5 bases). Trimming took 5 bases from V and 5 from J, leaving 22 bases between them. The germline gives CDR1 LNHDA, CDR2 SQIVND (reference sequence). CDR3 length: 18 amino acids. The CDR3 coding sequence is TGTGCCAGTAGTTTGAGAGGACAAATCACAAATCGGGCCAACGTCCTGACTTTC. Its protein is CASSLRGQITNRANVLTF.

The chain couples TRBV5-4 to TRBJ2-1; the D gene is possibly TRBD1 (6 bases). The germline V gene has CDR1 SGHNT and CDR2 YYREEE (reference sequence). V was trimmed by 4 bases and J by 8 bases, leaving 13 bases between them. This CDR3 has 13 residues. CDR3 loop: CASSGPGGDEQFF. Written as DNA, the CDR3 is TGTGCCAGCAGCGGGCCTGGGGGCGATGAGCAGTTCTTC.

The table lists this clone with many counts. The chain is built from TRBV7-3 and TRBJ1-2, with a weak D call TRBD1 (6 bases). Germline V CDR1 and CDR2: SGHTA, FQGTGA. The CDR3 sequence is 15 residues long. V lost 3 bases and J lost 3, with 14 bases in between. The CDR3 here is CASSLPPAGDYGYTF. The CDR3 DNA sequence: TGTGCCAGCAGCTTGCCCCCGGCAGGGGACTATGGCTACACCTTC.

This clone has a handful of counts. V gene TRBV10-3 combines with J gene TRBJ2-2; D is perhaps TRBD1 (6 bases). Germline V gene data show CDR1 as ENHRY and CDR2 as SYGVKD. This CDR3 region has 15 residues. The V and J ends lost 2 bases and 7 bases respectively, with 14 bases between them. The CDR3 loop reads CAISEDRRRDGELFF. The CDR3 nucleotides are TGTGCCATCAGTGAGGACAGGAGAAGAGACGGGGAGCTGTTTTTT.